The clone carrying this TCR beta chain has at least ten counts. Its specificity is not known. Relying on iRepertoire HTBI primers and Arm-PCR of CDR3 regions, the team built TCR beta libraries. In the original workflow: The study identified 50 to 70 TRBV and about 14 TRBJ segments across samples. TCRdb reanalysed the multiplex PCR reads using MiXCR and keeps one entry per CDR3 protein. The V and J calls shown here were made by TCRdb, not taken from the authors' results. The sample comprises hundreds of thousands of distinct CDR3 sequences, 15% to 20% of which are singletons, and 25% rests with the top ten. This CDR3 region has 12 residues. Trimming stripped 1 base from V and 7 bases from J, with 4 bases between. The sample originates from a study of regulatory T cells in long-lasting Graves disease. Whole-study findings and limits: Favored usage of TRBV28, TRBJ1-2 and TRBJ2-5 was recorded in persistent disease.

Time point defined: newly diagnosed GD, antithyroid drugs for less than 3 months. PBMC RNA was the source of the TCR library. Separately, the same data were catalogued under a study of T cells in Graves' hyperthyroidism and ophthalmopathy.

The clonotype comes from a woman aged 35 to 60 with Graves disease. The starting material was peripheral blood mononuclear cells (PBMCs), obtained at new diagnosis, from a patient treated with antithyroid drugs. V usage is TRBV12-3 or TRBV12-4 and J usage is TRBJ2-2; D unclear. The CDR3: CASSLGIGELFF. The CDR3 DNA follows: TGTGCCAGCAGTTTAGGGATCGGGGAGCTGTTTTTT.